This is a list of T cell receptor beta chains from one sample in a study of response to subunit inactivated influenza vaccine. TCRdb re-called the RT-PCR reads through MiXCR, storing one row per CDR3 protein. The sample includes more than 450,000 distinct CDR3 sequences, approximately 10% seen only once; the top ten take 11%. The data were also submitted as part of a second study, on T cells expressing NK-cell markers.

The specimen was PBMCs from blood, collected on the day of vaccination. The source is a man aged 45-60 years who received an inactivated influenza vaccine. Each CDR3 is given with its conserved first and last residue. Fields, in order: D gene, clone size, V gene, J gene, CDR3 DNA, CDR3 protein. A D gene is named only where the DNA matches it firmly. Rows give clone size only sometimes, using once, few, many, or a class for an expanded clone.

TRBD2	few	TRBV7-7	TRBJ2-3	TGTGCTAGCGCACCGGGACTAGCGGGAGTCACAGATACGCAGTATTTT	CASAPGLAGVTDTQYF
TRBD1	many	TRBV2	TRBJ2-1	TGTGCGATACAGGGGAACAATGAGCAGTTCTTC	CAIQGNNEQFF
NA	few	TRBV5-1	TRBJ2-2	TGCGCCAGCAGCTTGAGGGACATGCGCACCGGGGAGCTGTTTTTT	CASSLRDMRTGELFF
NA	many	TRBV7-9	TRBJ2-1	TGTGCCAGCAGCTCGCAAGAGGGGGGACATGAGCAGTTCTTC	CASSSQEGGHEQFF
TRBD2	NA	TRBV3-1	TRBJ2-1	TGTGCCAGCAGCGAAACTAGCGTTACCTACAATGAGCAGTTCTTC	CASSETSVTYNEQFF
TRBD2	NA	TRBV12-3/TRBV12-4	TRBJ2-1	TGTGCCAGCAGACTCGGGACTAGCGGGTCTGGTGAGCAGTTCTTC	CASRLGTSGSGEQFF
NA	few	TRBV7-2	TRBJ1-3	TGTGCCAGCAGTTTCACAGGGCCCTTCTCTGGAAACACCATATATTTT	CASSFTGPFSGNTIYF
NA	few	TRBV18	TRBJ1-4	TGTGCCAGCTCACCAGGGTTGGGGACATGGAATGAAAAACTGTTTTTT	CASSPGLGTWNEKLFF
NA	NA	TRBV7-2	TRBJ2-2	TGTGCCAGCAGACCGACTCGGGTGACGAACACCGGGGAGCTGTTTTTT	CASRPTRVTNTGELFF
NA	few	TRBV28	TRBJ2-7	TGTGCCAGCAGACCCACGGGACTCCCAGGGTACGAGCAGTACTTC	CASRPTGLPGYEQYF
TRBD1	NA	TRBV12-3/TRBV12-4	TRBJ2-7	TGTGCCAGCAGTTTAGGACAGGGGCCCCTCGAGCAGTACTTC	CASSLGQGPLEQYF
TRBD2	NA	TRBV5-1	TRBJ2-5	TGCGCCAGCAGCTTGTCCGGGACTAGCGGGGCCCAAGAGACCCAGTACTTC	CASSLSGTSGAQETQYF
NA	many	TRBV28	TRBJ2-4	TGTGCCAGCAGTTTCCCCCAGGGGATGGCCAAAAACATTCAGTACTTC	CASSFPQGMAKNIQYF
TRBD1	few	TRBV4-1	TRBJ2-3	TGCGCCAGCAGCCAAGGACAGGGGGGCCCAGATACGCAGTATTTT	CASSQGQGGPDTQYF
NA	NA	TRBV18	TRBJ2-1	TGTGCCAGCTCACCCCAAATACGGGAAAATGAGCAGTTCTTC	CASSPQIRENEQFF
NA	NA	TRBV5-5	TRBJ2-3	TGTGCCAGCAGCTACCGGGCCCTGGGCACGGATACGCAGTATTTT	CASSYRALGTDTQYF
NA	NA	TRBV12-3/TRBV12-4	TRBJ2-1	TGTGCCAGCAGTTTTGGGGCTAGCAATGAGCAGTTCTTC	CASSFGASNEQFF
TRBD2	few	TRBV10-3	TRBJ2-7	TGTGCCATCAGTGCGGGGAGTGGACTAGCGGGAGGACTCGAGCAGTACTTC	CAISAGSGLAGGLEQYF
NA	few	TRBV24-1	TRBJ2-1	TGTGCCACCAGTGATTTTGGACGGACTGACTACAATGAGCAGTTCTTC	CATSDFGRTDYNEQFF
NA	NA	TRBV11-1	TRBJ1-4	TGTGCCAGCAGCTCAAACAAAGGGGAGTATGAAAAACTGTTTTTT	CASSSNKGEYEKLFF
TRBD2	NA	TRBV7-2	TRBJ2-1	TGTGCCAGCAGTCAAATAGCGGGGGGAATCTACAATGAGCAGTTCTTC	CASSQIAGGIYNEQFF
TRBD1	few	TRBV5-1	TRBJ1-6	TGCGCCAGCAGCTTGGGGACAGGCGGAGGGAATTCACCCCTCCACTTT	CASSLGTGGGNSPLHF
TRBD2	few	TRBV20-1	TRBJ2-5	TGCAGTGCTAACCCTAGCGGGGGCAGCCAAGAGACCCAGTACTTC	CSANPSGGSQETQYF
NA	few	TRBV6-2/TRBV6-3	TRBJ2-3	TGTGCCAGCAACCTAGCTGGCGGGTCAAGCACAGATACGCAGTATTTT	CASNLAGGSSTDTQYF
NA	many	TRBV3-1	TRBJ2-2	TGTGCCAGCAGCCTCGTTTTCACCGGGGAGCTGTTTTTT	CASSLVFTGELFF
TRBD1	many	TRBV29-1	TRBJ2-1	TGCAGCGTGCAACGAATTTACTCGGGACAGGGGGGCAATGAGCAGTTCTTC	CSVQRIYSGQGGNEQFF
NA	few	TRBV5-1	TRBJ2-2	TGCGCCAGCAGCGGGGAGAACACCGGGGAGCTGTTTTTT	CASSGENTGELFF
TRBD1	NA	TRBV5-4	TRBJ2-1	TGTGCCAGCAGCTTAAACAGGGGGGATAATGAGCAGTTCTTC	CASSLNRGDNEQFF
NA	few	TRBV7-3	TRBJ2-3	TGTGCCAGCAGCTTCCGTCTCGGCACAGATACGCAGTATTTT	CASSFRLGTDTQYF
NA	NA	TRBV4-1	TRBJ2-7	TGCGCCAGCAGCCAGATCACAGGGTCCTACGAGCAGTACTTC	CASSQITGSYEQYF
TRBD2	few	TRBV7-8	TRBJ2-3	TGTGCCAGCATCCTTCTGGTACCGGGGGGGTCAGATACGCAGTATTTT	CASILLVPGGSDTQYF
NA	few	TRBV28	TRBJ1-2	TGTGCCACCGCGATAGACAGTGGGGGAAAAGGCTACACCTTC	CATAIDSGGKGYTF
TRBD1	NA	TRBV28	TRBJ1-1	TGTGCCAGCACCCGGACAGGGACAAGGACTGAAGCTTTCTTT	CASTRTGTRTEAFF
NA	few	TRBV7-9	TRBJ1-1	TGTGCCAGCTCCGGGGGCCGGAACACTGAAGCTTTCTTT	CASSGGRNTEAFF
NA	NA	TRBV11-2	TRBJ2-3	TGTGCCAGCAGCTTGAGACACAGAGATACGCAGTATTTT	CASSLRHRDTQYF
NA	NA	TRBV28	TRBJ1-6	TGTGCCAGCAGCACAGACGGAGGCAATTCACCCCTCCACTTT	CASSTDGGNSPLHF
TRBD1	few	TRBV20-1	TRBJ2-4	TGCAGTGCTAGTACCCAACAGGGGCTGGGGGCCAAAAACATTCAGTACTTC	CSASTQQGLGAKNIQYF
NA	NA	TRBV7-2	TRBJ1-4	TGTGCCAGCAGCTCCCCACCCGACAATCTGAAACTGTTTTTT	CASSSPPDNLKLFF
TRBD1	few	TRBV5-6	TRBJ2-1	TGTGCCAGCAGTACGACAGGGAAGGGTTCCTACAATGAGCAGTTCTTC	CASSTTGKGSYNEQFF
NA	few	TRBV20-1	TRBJ1-1	TGCAGTGCTAATACCCGGGCCTCGAACACTGAAGCTTTCTTT	CSANTRASNTEAFF
NA	few	TRBV18	TRBJ2-1	TGTGCCAGCTCACCAGCCCGACACAATGAGCAGTTCTTC	CASSPARHNEQFF
NA	NA	TRBV28	TRBJ2-7	TGTGCCAGCAGTTTAGTTTTGTCAGACGAGCAGTACTTC	CASSLVLSDEQYF